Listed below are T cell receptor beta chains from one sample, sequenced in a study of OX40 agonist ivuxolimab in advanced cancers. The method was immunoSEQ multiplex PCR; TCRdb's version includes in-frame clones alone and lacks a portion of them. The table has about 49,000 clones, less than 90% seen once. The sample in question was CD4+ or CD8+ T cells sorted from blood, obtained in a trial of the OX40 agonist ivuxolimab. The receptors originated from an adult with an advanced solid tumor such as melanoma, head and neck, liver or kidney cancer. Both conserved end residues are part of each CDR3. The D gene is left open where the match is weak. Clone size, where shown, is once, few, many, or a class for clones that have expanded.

CDR3 DNA: TGTGCCAGCAGCTACTATACGTCACTGTTCTTC
CDR3 protein: CASSYYTSLFF
clone size: once
J gene: TRBJ2-1
D gene: NA
V gene: TRBV7-2

CDR3 DNA: TGTGCCAGCGCCGGGACACCCCAAGAGACCCAGTACTTC
CDR3 protein: CASAGTPQETQYF
clone size: NA
J gene: TRBJ2-5
D gene: NA
V gene: TRBV6-5

CDR3 DNA: TGTGCCAGCAGCCCTACGACAGGGGCAAGCACTGAAGCTTTCTTT
CDR3 protein: CASSPTTGASTEAFF
clone size: NA
J gene: TRBJ1-1
D gene: TRBD1
V gene: TRBV5-5

CDR3 DNA: TGCGCCAGCAGCCAAGGGGGAGAGGTCTACGAGCAGTACTTC
CDR3 protein: CASSQGGEVYEQYF
clone size: NA
J gene: TRBJ2-7
D gene: NA
V gene: TRBV4-1

CDR3 DNA: TGTGCCAGCAGTTGGGCCCTAGAAGCTTTCTTT
CDR3 protein: CASSWALEAFF
clone size: NA
J gene: TRBJ1-1
D gene: NA
V gene: TRBV25-1

CDR3 DNA: TGTGCCAGCAGCTTAGTAAATCACCCGAGCACCGGGGAGCTGTTTTTT
CDR3 protein: CASSLVNHPSTGELFF
clone size: NA
J gene: TRBJ2-2
D gene: NA
V gene: TRBV5-8

CDR3 DNA: TGCGCCAGCAGCAAGTTTCTAGCGGGGGTTCCAGGGGAGCAGTTCTTC
CDR3 protein: CASSKFLAGVPGEQFF
clone size: NA
J gene: TRBJ2-1
D gene: TRBD2
V gene: TRBV4-1

CDR3 DNA: TGTGCCAGCGGGGGGAGTAGCACAGATACGCAGTATTTT
CDR3 protein: CASGGSSTDTQYF
clone size: NA
J gene: TRBJ2-3
D gene: NA
V gene: TRBV2

CDR3 DNA: TGTGCCAGCAGTCCCCCCGGCAGGGGAATTACTGAAGCTTTCTTT
CDR3 protein: CASSPPGRGITEAFF
clone size: NA
J gene: TRBJ1-1
D gene: NA
V gene: TRBV28

CDR3 DNA: TGTGCCAGCAGTTCCCCGGCAGGGAACACTGAAGCTTTCTTT
CDR3 protein: CASSSPAGNTEAFF
clone size: once
J gene: TRBJ1-1
D gene: NA
V gene: TRBV6-1

CDR3 DNA: TGTGCCAGCAGCCTTCCGGGACGTACGGGAAACACCATATATTTT
CDR3 protein: CASSLPGRTGNTIYF
clone size: few
J gene: TRBJ1-3
D gene: NA
V gene: TRBV7-9

CDR3 DNA: TGTGCCAGCAGCTTAGGCTCCAGCTCCTACAATGAGCAGTTCTTC
CDR3 protein: CASSLGSSSYNEQFF
clone size: NA
J gene: TRBJ2-1
D gene: NA
V gene: TRBV7-6

CDR3 DNA: TGCGCCACCGGGACAACGAACACCGGGGAGCTGTTTTTT
CDR3 protein: CATGTTNTGELFF
clone size: NA
J gene: TRBJ2-2
D gene: NA
V gene: TRBV10-1

CDR3 DNA: TGCGCCAGCAGCGTGGTTCCGAGAACCGGGGAGCTGTTTTTT
CDR3 protein: CASSVVPRTGELFF
clone size: NA
J gene: TRBJ2-2
D gene: NA
V gene: TRBV5-1

CDR3 DNA: TGTGCCAGCAGCTTAGGCCTGGCAACCCAAGAGACCCAGTACTTC
CDR3 protein: CASSLGLATQETQYF
clone size: NA
J gene: TRBJ2-5
D gene: NA
V gene: TRBV11-3

CDR3 DNA: TGTGCCAGCAGTTCAAACAGGGTCGCCACCTTC
CDR3 protein: CASSSNRVATF
clone size: NA
J gene: TRBJ1-2
D gene: NA
V gene: TRBV6-5

CDR3 DNA: TGTGCCACTGGGCTTGGACAGGGCTCAGATACGCAGTATTTT
CDR3 protein: CATGLGQGSDTQYF
clone size: NA
J gene: TRBJ2-3
D gene: TRBD1
V gene: TRBV25-1

CDR3 DNA: TGTGCCAGCAGTAATCCCTCTCGGACGGTAATCTATGGCTACACCTTC
CDR3 protein: CASSNPSRTVIYGYTF
clone size: NA
J gene: TRBJ1-2
D gene: NA
V gene: TRBV2

CDR3 DNA: TGCGCCAGCAGCCAAGATGGACGGGGAGGCTACACCTTC
CDR3 protein: CASSQDGRGGYTF
clone size: NA
J gene: TRBJ1-2
D gene: NA
V gene: TRBV4-1

CDR3 DNA: TGCAGCGTTGAAGCAGCCCCCTACGAGCAGTACTTC
CDR3 protein: CSVEAAPYEQYF
clone size: NA
J gene: TRBJ2-7
D gene: NA
V gene: TRBV29-1

CDR3 DNA: TGTGCCAGCAGTTATCGAGGGGGCGGGGGCGAGCAGTACTTC
CDR3 protein: CASSYRGGGGEQYF
clone size: NA
J gene: TRBJ2-7
D gene: NA
V gene: TRBV6-5

CDR3 DNA: TGTGCCAGCAGCTTATACCGGACAGGCAATCAGCCCCAGCATTTT
CDR3 protein: CASSLYRTGNQPQHF
clone size: NA
J gene: TRBJ1-5
D gene: NA
V gene: TRBV7-8

CDR3 DNA: TGTGCCAGTAGTTCCGGGACAGGCGCTTACGAGCAGTACTTC
CDR3 protein: CASSSGTGAYEQYF
clone size: NA
J gene: TRBJ2-7
D gene: TRBD1
V gene: TRBV19

CDR3 DNA: TGTGCCAGCAACCGGTGGGGGGACGGGCCCTACGAGCAGTACTTC
CDR3 protein: CASNRWGDGPYEQYF
clone size: once
J gene: TRBJ2-7
D gene: NA
V gene: TRBV6-5

CDR3 DNA: TGTGCCAGCAGCTTAGAGGTAACCTACGAGCAGTACTTC
CDR3 protein: CASSLEVTYEQYF
clone size: NA
J gene: TRBJ2-7
D gene: NA
V gene: TRBV7-6

CDR3 DNA: TGTGCCGGCAGCTTAGGGAACGCGAACACCGGGGAGCTGTTTTTT
CDR3 protein: CAGSLGNANTGELFF
clone size: once
J gene: TRBJ2-2
D gene: NA
V gene: TRBV11-1

CDR3 DNA: TGTGCCAGCAGCTTGAAGGGACAGGGTTACACCGGGGAGCTGTTTTTT
CDR3 protein: CASSLKGQGYTGELFF
clone size: NA
J gene: TRBJ2-2
D gene: TRBD1
V gene: TRBV5-6

CDR3 DNA: TGTGCCAGCAGTTTGACCCCTTTTGGCTACACCTTC
CDR3 protein: CASSLTPFGYTF
clone size: NA
J gene: TRBJ1-2
D gene: NA
V gene: TRBV28

CDR3 DNA: TGTGCCAGCAGTCGGGGGTCGGGACGATCCTACAATGAGCAGTTCTTC
CDR3 protein: CASSRGSGRSYNEQFF
clone size: NA
J gene: TRBJ2-1
D gene: NA
V gene: TRBV7-9

CDR3 DNA: TGCGCCAGCAGCCACGAGACCCTGAACACTGAAGCTTTCTTT
CDR3 protein: CASSHETLNTEAFF
clone size: NA
J gene: TRBJ1-1
D gene: NA
V gene: TRBV4-3

CDR3 DNA: TGTGCCAGCAGTTACTCAACGAGTGGTGAGCAGTTCTTC
CDR3 protein: CASSYSTSGEQFF
clone size: NA
J gene: TRBJ2-1
D gene: NA
V gene: TRBV6-6

CDR3 DNA: TGTGCCAGCAGTGGCGCCGGGATCGGCACCTTC
CDR3 protein: CASSGAGIGTF
clone size: NA
J gene: TRBJ1-2
D gene: NA
V gene: TRBV6-1

CDR3 DNA: TGCGCCAGCAGCCCAACAGGGGGTGGCAATGAGCAGTTCTTC
CDR3 protein: CASSPTGGGNEQFF
clone size: NA
J gene: TRBJ2-1
D gene: TRBD1
V gene: TRBV5-1

CDR3 DNA: TGTGCCAGCAGCTTAGGTCTTGATCTTAAGAACACTGAAGCTTTCTTT
CDR3 protein: CASSLGLDLKNTEAFF
clone size: NA
J gene: TRBJ1-1
D gene: NA
V gene: TRBV5-8

CDR3 DNA: TGTGCCAGCAGTAATAGTATGGGACAGGGGGTCTACGAGCAGTACTTC
CDR3 protein: CASSNSMGQGVYEQYF
clone size: NA
J gene: TRBJ2-7
D gene: TRBD1
V gene: TRBV7-9

CDR3 DNA: TGTGCCAGCAGCTTGTCCGGGACCGGAAGCTCCTACGAGCAGTACTTC
CDR3 protein: CASSLSGTGSSYEQYF
clone size: NA
J gene: TRBJ2-7
D gene: NA
V gene: TRBV7-3

CDR3 DNA: TGTGCCAGCAGCGCACAGGGCTGGGGAGAGACCCAGTACTTC
CDR3 protein: CASSAQGWGETQYF
clone size: NA
J gene: TRBJ2-5
D gene: NA
V gene: TRBV11-2